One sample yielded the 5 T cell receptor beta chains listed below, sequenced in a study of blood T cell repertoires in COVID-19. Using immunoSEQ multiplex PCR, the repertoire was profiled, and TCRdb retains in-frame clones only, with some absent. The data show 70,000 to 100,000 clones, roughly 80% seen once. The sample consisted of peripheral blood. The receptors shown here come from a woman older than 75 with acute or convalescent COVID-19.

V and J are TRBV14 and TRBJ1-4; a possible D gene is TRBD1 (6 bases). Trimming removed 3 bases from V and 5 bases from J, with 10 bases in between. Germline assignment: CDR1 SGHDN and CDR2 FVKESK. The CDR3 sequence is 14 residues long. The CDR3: CASSHQGSNEKLFF. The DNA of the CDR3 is TGTGCCAGCAGCCATCAGGGGTCAAATGAAAAACTGTTTTTT.

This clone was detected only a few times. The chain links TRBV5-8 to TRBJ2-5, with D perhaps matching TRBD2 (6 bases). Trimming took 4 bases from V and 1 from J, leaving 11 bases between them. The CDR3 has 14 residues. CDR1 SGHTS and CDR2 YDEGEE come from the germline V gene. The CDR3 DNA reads TGTGCCAGCAGCCTCCGACTAGGCCAAGAGACCCAGTACTTC. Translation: CASSLRLGQETQYF.

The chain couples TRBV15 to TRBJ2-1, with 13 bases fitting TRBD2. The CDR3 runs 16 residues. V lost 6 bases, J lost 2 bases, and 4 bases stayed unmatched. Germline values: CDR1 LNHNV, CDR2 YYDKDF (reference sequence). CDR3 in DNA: TGTGCCACCAGTAAGGGGACTAGCGGGGCCTACAATGAGCAGTTCTTC. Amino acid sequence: CATSKGTSGAYNEQFF.

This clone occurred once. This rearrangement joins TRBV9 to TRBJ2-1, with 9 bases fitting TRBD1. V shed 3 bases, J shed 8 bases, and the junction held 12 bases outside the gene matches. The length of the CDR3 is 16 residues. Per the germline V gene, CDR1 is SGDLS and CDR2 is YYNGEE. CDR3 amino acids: CASSGTGTGTWHEQFF. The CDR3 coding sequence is TGTGCCAGCAGCGGGACCGGGACAGGGACGTGGCATGAGCAGTTCTTC.

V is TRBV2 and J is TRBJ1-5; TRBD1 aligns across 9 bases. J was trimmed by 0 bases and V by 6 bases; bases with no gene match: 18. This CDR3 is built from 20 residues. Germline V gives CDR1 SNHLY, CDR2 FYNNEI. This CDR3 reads CASSGGTGNLHLASNQPQHF. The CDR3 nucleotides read TGTGCCAGCAGCGGGGGGACAGGGAACTTACACTTGGCTAGCAATCAGCCCCAGCATTTT.